The rows below give T cell receptor beta chains drawn from one sample of a study of Ad26.COV2.S vaccination and SARS-CoV-2 variants. Produced via immunoSEQ multiplex PCR; TCRdb's table is partial and in-frame only. The sample records 350,000 to 550,000 clones, roughly nine tenths being singletons. The sequenced sample was peripheral blood, obtained in a trial of Ad26.COV2.S vaccine versus placebo. The receptors originated from a person aged 18-60 years who received the Ad26.COV2.S COVID-19 vaccine or a placebo. CDR3s include the opening cysteine and the closing phenylalanine or tryptophan. The order of the fields is V gene, D gene, clone size, J gene, CDR3 protein, CDR3 DNA. D genes are given only for firm matches. The size entry is marked missing in some rows and otherwise reads once, few, many or a size class.

>TRBV28|.|.|TRBJ1-1
CASLTGNMNTEAFF
TGTGCCAGCCTTACGGGTAATATGAACACTGAAGCTTTCTTT
>TRBV5-4|.|.|TRBJ2-2
CASSLLGGDTGELFF
TGTGCCAGCAGCTTGTTAGGGGGTGACACCGGGGAGCTGTTTTTT
>TRBV5-6|TRBD1|.|TRBJ1-5
CASSLSGTGNRPQHF
TGTGCCAGCAGCCTGTCCGGGACAGGGAATCGGCCCCAGCATTTT
>TRBV15|.|.|TRBJ1-2
CATSTTVANYGYTF
TGTGCCACCAGCACTACGGTTGCTAACTATGGCTACACCTTC
>TRBV2|TRBD1|.|TRBJ1-5
CASTPDRGSYQPQHF
TGTGCCAGCACTCCGGACAGGGGGTCGTATCAGCCCCAGCATTTT
>TRBV6-6|.|.|TRBJ2-3
CASSYSPSTDTQYF
TGTGCCAGCAGTTACTCCCCCAGCACAGATACGCAGTATTTT
>TRBV30|TRBD1|.|TRBJ1-1
CAWSVGTGSFSEAFF
TGTGCCTGGAGTGTAGGGACAGGGTCCTTCTCTGAAGCTTTCTTT
>TRBV7-3|.|.|TRBJ2-5
CASSQGSAETQYF
TGTGCCAGCAGCCAAGGGTCGGCAGAGACCCAGTACTTC
>TRBV6-6|TRBD1|once|TRBJ1-1
CASNSTGGADTEAFF
TGTGCCAGCAATTCTACAGGGGGCGCGGACACTGAAGCTTTCTTT
>TRBV7-2|.|.|TRBJ2-5
CASSLEAGPMAQYF
TGTGCCAGCAGCTTAGAGGCAGGACCGATGGCCCAGTACTTC
>TRBV28|TRBD2|.|TRBJ2-3
CASSPSGSGDADTQYF
TGTGCCAGCAGTCCCAGCGGTAGCGGGGACGCAGATACGCAGTATTTT